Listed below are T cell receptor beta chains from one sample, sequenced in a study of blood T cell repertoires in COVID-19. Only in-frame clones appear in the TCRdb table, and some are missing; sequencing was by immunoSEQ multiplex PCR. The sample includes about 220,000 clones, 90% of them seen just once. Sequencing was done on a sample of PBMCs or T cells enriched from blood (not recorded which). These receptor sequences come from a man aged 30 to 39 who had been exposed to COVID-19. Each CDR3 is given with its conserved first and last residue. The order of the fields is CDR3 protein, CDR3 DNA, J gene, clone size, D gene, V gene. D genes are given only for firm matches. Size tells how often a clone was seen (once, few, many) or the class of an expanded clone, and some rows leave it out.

CDR3 protein: CASSSTGDYGYTF
CDR3 DNA: TGTGCCAGTAGTTCTACAGGAGACTATGGCTACACCTTC
J gene: TRBJ1-2
clone size: -
D gene: -
V gene: TRBV19

CDR3 protein: CASSLSLLDTQYF
CDR3 DNA: TGTGCCAGCAGCTTATCTTTGTTAGATACGCAGTATTTT
J gene: TRBJ2-3
clone size: -
D gene: -
V gene: TRBV7-9

CDR3 protein: CASTYEVSGYTF
CDR3 DNA: TGTGCCAGCACCTACGAGGTTTCTGGCTACACCTTC
J gene: TRBJ1-2
clone size: -
D gene: -
V gene: TRBV2

CDR3 protein: CASSLAGGWAEAFF
CDR3 DNA: TGTGCCAGCAGCTTAGCGGGGGGTTGGGCTGAAGCTTTCTTT
J gene: TRBJ1-1
clone size: -
D gene: -
V gene: TRBV7-2

CDR3 protein: CASSLGGGARNEQFF
CDR3 DNA: TGTGCCAGCAGCTTAGGCGGGGGGGCAAGGAATGAGCAGTTCTTC
J gene: TRBJ2-1
clone size: -
D gene: TRBD2
V gene: TRBV7-6

CDR3 protein: CASSLGRTGGTDTQYF
CDR3 DNA: TGCGCCAGCAGCTTGGGACGGACAGGGGGAACAGATACGCAGTATTTT
J gene: TRBJ2-3
clone size: once
D gene: TRBD1
V gene: TRBV5-1

CDR3 protein: CASSLASGGGETQYF
CDR3 DNA: TGCGCCAGCAGCTTGGCTAGCGGGGGGGGAGAGACCCAGTACTTC
J gene: TRBJ2-5
clone size: -
D gene: TRBD2
V gene: TRBV5-1

CDR3 protein: CASSLDSGGAGELFF
CDR3 DNA: TGTGCCAGCAGCTTGGATAGCGGGGGGGCCGGGGAGCTGTTTTTT
J gene: TRBJ2-2
clone size: -
D gene: TRBD2
V gene: TRBV5-4

CDR3 protein: CATRVTGGFDEQFF
CDR3 DNA: TGCGCCACCCGTGTAACGGGGGGATTCGATGAGCAGTTCTTC
J gene: TRBJ2-1
clone size: -
D gene: TRBD2
V gene: TRBV10-2

CDR3 protein: CASSNTGTREETQYF
CDR3 DNA: TGTGCCAGCAGTAACACCGGGACTAGGGAAGAGACCCAGTACTTC
J gene: TRBJ2-5
clone size: -
D gene: TRBD2
V gene: TRBV2

CDR3 protein: CATTVSGELFF
CDR3 DNA: TGTGCCACAACGGTCTCCGGGGAGCTGTTTTTT
J gene: TRBJ2-2
clone size: -
D gene: -
V gene: TRBV7-8

CDR3 protein: CASSLLAGVDTQYF
CDR3 DNA: TGTGCCAGCAGCCTACTAGCGGGAGTAGATACGCAGTATTTT
J gene: TRBJ2-3
clone size: -
D gene: TRBD2
V gene: TRBV3-1/TRBV3-2

CDR3 protein: CASSSSGGNQPQHF
CDR3 DNA: TGTGCCAGCAGTTCGAGTGGGGGGAATCAGCCCCAGCATTTT
J gene: TRBJ1-5
clone size: -
D gene: -
V gene: TRBV25-1

CDR3 protein: CASSLGFSRGRGLQYF
CDR3 DNA: TGTGCCAGCAGTTTAGGGTTTTCCAGGGGGCGGGGTTTGCAGTACTTC
J gene: TRBJ2-7
clone size: -
D gene: TRBD1
V gene: TRBV27

CDR3 protein: CASSEQGWGTQYF
CDR3 DNA: TGTGCCAGCAGCGAACAGGGTTGGGGGACCCAGTACTTC
J gene: TRBJ2-5
clone size: -
D gene: -
V gene: TRBV9

CDR3 protein: CASRPTYLTDTQYF
CDR3 DNA: TGTGCCAGCCGACCGACATACCTCACAGATACGCAGTATTTT
J gene: TRBJ2-3
clone size: -
D gene: -
V gene: TRBV28

CDR3 protein: CASSLDRMAAEAFF
CDR3 DNA: TGTGCCAGCAGTTTGGACAGGATGGCCGCTGAAGCTTTCTTT
J gene: TRBJ1-1
clone size: -
D gene: TRBD1
V gene: TRBV27

CDR3 protein: CSVGQGAGELFF
CDR3 DNA: TGCAGCGTTGGACAGGGGGCCGGGGAGCTGTTTTTT
J gene: TRBJ2-2
clone size: -
D gene: TRBD1
V gene: TRBV29-1

CDR3 protein: CASSVSTGGSGTQYF
CDR3 DNA: TGTGCCAGCAGCGTATCCACAGGGGGCAGCGGGACCCAGTACTTC
J gene: TRBJ2-5
clone size: -
D gene: TRBD1
V gene: TRBV9

CDR3 protein: CASSTRTGGLTEAFF
CDR3 DNA: TGTGCCAGCAGCACGCGGACAGGGGGCCTGACTGAAGCTTTCTTT
J gene: TRBJ1-1
clone size: -
D gene: TRBD1
V gene: TRBV5-5

CDR3 protein: CASSEAGGQGSETQYF
CDR3 DNA: TGTGCCAGCAGTGAAGCTGGGGGACAGGGATCGGAGACCCAGTACTTC
J gene: TRBJ2-5
clone size: -
D gene: TRBD1
V gene: TRBV6-1

CDR3 protein: CASSLSLALAFGNTIYF
CDR3 DNA: TGTGCCAGCAGCTTAAGTCTGGCACTAGCTTTTGGAAACACCATATATTTT
J gene: TRBJ1-3
clone size: -
D gene: -
V gene: TRBV7-9

CDR3 protein: CASSIQPGGTEAFF
CDR3 DNA: TGTGCCAGTAGTATCCAACCAGGGGGCACTGAAGCTTTCTTT
J gene: TRBJ1-1
clone size: -
D gene: TRBD1
V gene: TRBV19

CDR3 protein: CASSLSGVSFSPLHF
CDR3 DNA: TGTGCCAGCAGTTTATCCGGGGTCAGTTTCTCACCCCTCCACTTT
J gene: TRBJ1-6
clone size: few
D gene: -
V gene: TRBV27

CDR3 protein: CASSLAQGAMYEQYF
CDR3 DNA: TGTGCCAGCAGCTTGGCCCAGGGGGCCATGTACGAGCAGTACTTC
J gene: TRBJ2-7
clone size: -
D gene: TRBD1
V gene: TRBV5-5

CDR3 protein: CAWIVGGNSPLHF
CDR3 DNA: TGTGCCTGGATCGTAGGGGGAAATTCACCCCTCCACTTT
J gene: TRBJ1-6
clone size: -
D gene: -
V gene: TRBV30

CDR3 protein: CAISETTRGGPDTQYF
CDR3 DNA: TGTGCCATCAGTGAAACTACGCGGGGGGGCCCAGATACGCAGTATTTT
J gene: TRBJ2-3
clone size: -
D gene: TRBD2
V gene: TRBV10-3

CDR3 protein: CASTPTRDRDSATNEKLFF
CDR3 DNA: TGTGCCAGCACCCCAACCCGGGACAGGGACTCTGCAACTAATGAAAAACTGTTTTTT
J gene: TRBJ1-4
clone size: -
D gene: TRBD1
V gene: TRBV7-4

CDR3 protein: CASSPTLDVGGYTF
CDR3 DNA: TGTGCCAGCAGCCCAACTCTAGACGTTGGCGGCTACACCTTC
J gene: TRBJ1-2
clone size: -
D gene: -
V gene: TRBV9

CDR3 protein: CASSPRRGNYGYTF
CDR3 DNA: TGCGCCAGCAGCCCGCGGCGCGGCAACTATGGCTACACCTTC
J gene: TRBJ1-2
clone size: -
D gene: -
V gene: TRBV4-1

CDR3 protein: CASEAGTGDPPTLYEQYF
CDR3 DNA: TGCGCCAGCGAAGCGGGGACAGGGGATCCCCCCACGTTGTACGAGCAGTACTTC
J gene: TRBJ2-7
clone size: -
D gene: TRBD1
V gene: TRBV5-1

CDR3 protein: CASSPPGQGYETQYF
CDR3 DNA: TGTGCCAGCAGCCCCCCGGGACAGGGTTACGAGACCCAGTACTTC
J gene: TRBJ2-5
clone size: -
D gene: TRBD1
V gene: TRBV3-1/TRBV3-2

CDR3 protein: CASSDNSGNTIYF
CDR3 DNA: TGTGCCAGCAGTGACAACTCTGGAAACACCATATATTTT
J gene: TRBJ1-3
clone size: few
D gene: -
V gene: TRBV6-1

CDR3 protein: CASSTPGPGQGQYEQYF
CDR3 DNA: TGTGCCAGCAGCACACCAGGGCCGGGACAGGGGCAATACGAGCAGTACTTC
J gene: TRBJ2-7
clone size: -
D gene: TRBD1
V gene: TRBV7-8

CDR3 protein: CASMRGFEQYF
CDR3 DNA: TGTGCCAGCATGAGGGGGTTCGAGCAGTACTTC
J gene: TRBJ2-7
clone size: -
D gene: -
V gene: TRBV6-5

CDR3 protein: CASSTETSLETQYF
CDR3 DNA: TGCGCCAGCAGCACGGAGACTAGCTTGGAGACCCAGTACTTC
J gene: TRBJ2-5
clone size: -
D gene: TRBD2
V gene: TRBV5-1

CDR3 protein: CASSPTGMEQYF
CDR3 DNA: TGTGCCAGCAGCCCCACAGGGATGGAGCAGTACTTC
J gene: TRBJ2-7
clone size: -
D gene: -
V gene: TRBV3-1/TRBV3-2

CDR3 protein: CASSEVGGDTQYF
CDR3 DNA: TGTGCCAGCTCCGAGGTGGGCGGGGATACGCAGTATTTT
J gene: TRBJ2-3
clone size: -
D gene: -
V gene: TRBV27

CDR3 protein: CASSLTVAGETEAFF
CDR3 DNA: TGTGCCAGCTCACTCACGGTGGCAGGCGAGACTGAAGCTTTCTTT
J gene: TRBJ1-1
clone size: -
D gene: -
V gene: TRBV18

CDR3 protein: CASSYNLNEKLFF
CDR3 DNA: TGTGCCAGCAGTTACAACCTAAATGAAAAACTGTTTTTT
J gene: TRBJ1-4
clone size: -
D gene: -
V gene: TRBV6-5

CDR3 protein: CASSPSRGGPNNQPQHF
CDR3 DNA: TGTGCCAGCAGTCCCTCCCGCGGGGGGCCCAACAATCAGCCCCAGCATTTT
J gene: TRBJ1-5
clone size: -
D gene: -
V gene: TRBV6-6

CDR3 protein: CASSSGADTQYF
CDR3 DNA: TGCGCCAGCAGCTCCGGAGCAGATACGCAGTATTTT
J gene: TRBJ2-3
clone size: once
D gene: -
V gene: TRBV5-1

CDR3 protein: CASSPGQAAEAFF
CDR3 DNA: TGTGCCAGCAGTCCGGGACAGGCGGCTGAAGCTTTCTTT
J gene: TRBJ1-1
clone size: -
D gene: TRBD1
V gene: TRBV27

CDR3 protein: CATSRDRREGEKLFF
CDR3 DNA: TGTGCCACCAGCAGAGATCGGAGGGAGGGTGAAAAACTGTTTTTT
J gene: TRBJ1-4
clone size: once
D gene: -
V gene: TRBV15

CDR3 protein: CASSVGSGHYGYTF
CDR3 DNA: TGTGCCAGCAGCGTAGGTTCGGGTCACTATGGCTACACCTTC
J gene: TRBJ1-2
clone size: -
D gene: -
V gene: TRBV9

CDR3 protein: CASSLRETGELFF
CDR3 DNA: TGTGCCAGCAGTTTACGGGAGACCGGGGAGCTGTTTTTT
J gene: TRBJ2-2
clone size: -
D gene: -
V gene: TRBV12-3/TRBV12-4

CDR3 protein: CASGRGRQTGANVLTF
CDR3 DNA: TGTGCCAGCGGCAGGGGAAGGCAAACGGGGGCCAACGTCCTGACTTTC
J gene: TRBJ2-6
clone size: -
D gene: -
V gene: TRBV9

CDR3 protein: CASSASGTDTQYF
CDR3 DNA: TGTGCCAGCAGCGCCTCGGGCACAGATACGCAGTATTTT
J gene: TRBJ2-3
clone size: -
D gene: -
V gene: TRBV13

CDR3 protein: CASSTTSGGTGELFF
CDR3 DNA: TGCGCCAGCAGCACCACTAGCGGGGGGACCGGGGAGCTGTTTTTT
J gene: TRBJ2-2
clone size: -
D gene: TRBD2
V gene: TRBV5-1

CDR3 protein: CASSKVPDRGGNQPQHF
CDR3 DNA: TGTGCCAGCAGCAAAGTCCCGGACAGGGGTGGCAATCAGCCCCAGCATTTT
J gene: TRBJ1-5
clone size: -
D gene: -
V gene: TRBV21-1

CDR3 protein: CASSHRINYGYTF
CDR3 DNA: TGTGCCAGCAGTCACAGGATTAACTATGGCTACACCTTC
J gene: TRBJ1-2
clone size: -
D gene: -
V gene: TRBV12-3/TRBV12-4

CDR3 protein: CASSQGGIYSYEQYF
CDR3 DNA: TGCGCCAGCAGCCAAGGGGGCATATACTCCTACGAGCAGTACTTC
J gene: TRBJ2-7
clone size: -
D gene: -
V gene: TRBV4-1